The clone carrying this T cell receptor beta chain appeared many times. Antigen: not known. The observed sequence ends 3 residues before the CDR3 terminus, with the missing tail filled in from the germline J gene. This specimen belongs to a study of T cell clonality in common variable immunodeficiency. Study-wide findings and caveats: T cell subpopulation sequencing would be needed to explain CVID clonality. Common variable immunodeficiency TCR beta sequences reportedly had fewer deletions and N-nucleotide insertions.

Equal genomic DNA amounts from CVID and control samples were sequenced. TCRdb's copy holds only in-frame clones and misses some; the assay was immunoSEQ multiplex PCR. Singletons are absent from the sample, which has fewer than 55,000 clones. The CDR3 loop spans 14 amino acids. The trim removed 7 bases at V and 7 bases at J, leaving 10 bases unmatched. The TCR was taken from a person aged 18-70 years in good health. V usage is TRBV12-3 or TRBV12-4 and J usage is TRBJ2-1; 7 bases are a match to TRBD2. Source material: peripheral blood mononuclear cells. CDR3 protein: CASTLQRGPNEQFF. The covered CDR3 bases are TGTGCCAGCACCCTCCAGCGGGGACCGAATGAG.